These 7 T cell receptor beta chains share one sample of origin, sequenced in a study of beta chain features in type 1 diabetes. Their target antigens are unknown. cDNA synthesis used the whole RNA isolate, giving expressed TCRB sequences. Data came from immunoSEQ multiplex PCR; TCRdb stores just in-frame clones and leaves some out. The table lists some 130,000 clones, approximately 10% of them singletons. General study points: Type 1 diabetes patients showed a moderate but significant shortening of TCRB CDR3s in all four CD4+ subsets.

Sequencing was performed on central memory CD4+ T cells from blood. The receptors come from a man aged 30 to 45 with type 1 diabetes.

A few counts support this clone. The gene calls are TRBV7-2 and TRBJ2-1; D is uncertain. The V end was cut by 4 bases, the J end by 8 bases, with 9 bases between. The CDR3 loop spans 12 amino acids. Germline CDR1 and CDR2: SGHTA and FQGNSA. CDR3: CASSWATHEQFF. The CDR3 DNA is TGTGCCAGCAGCTGGGCGACCCATGAGCAGTTCTTC.

J is TRBJ2-5 and V is TRBV18; 7 nucleotides match TRBD1. The CDR3 is 14 amino acids. Germline values: CDR1 KGHSH, CDR2 LQKENI. V dropped 8 bases and J dropped 0; count of bases not matched to a gene: 6. The CDR3 nucleotides read TGTGCCAGCCGGGGACAGATGTACCAAGAGACCCAGTACTTC. Protein product: CASRGQMYQETQYF.

This clone was found a few times. This sequence joins TRBV5-1 and TRBJ2-7; 9 nucleotides line up with TRBD2. The CDR3 contains 15 residues. Germline CDR1 reads SGHRS; CDR2 reads YFSETQ. J was trimmed by 7 bases and V by 1 base; bases with no gene match: 9. DNA of the CDR3: TGCGCCAGCAGCTTGTTATCAGCGGGGGGCGGAGAGCAGTACTTC. Translated, it gives CASSLLSAGGGEQYF.

This clone has only a few counts. The chain combines TRBV18 with TRBJ2-5; 7 nucleotides agree with TRBD1. J gave up 3 bases and V 7 bases, and 5 bases lay outside the gene matches. The CDR3 consists of 13 residues. CDR1 and CDR2 from the germline V gene are KGHSH and LQKENI. CDR3 nucleotides: TGTGCCAGCTTCACCGGGACAGAAGAGACCCAGTACTTC. As protein: CASFTGTEETQYF.

This clone was seen a few times. J is TRBJ2-2 and V is TRBV6-5; 7 bases fit TRBD1. This CDR3 spans 13 amino acids. V lost 5 bases to trimming and J lost 7 bases; unmatched junction nucleotides: 4. Germline values: CDR1 MNHEY, CDR2 SVGAGI. The chain's CDR3 is CASSLQGHGELFF. The CDR3 DNA reads as TGTGCCAGCAGTCTACAGGGGCACGGGGAGCTGTTTTTT.

The V call is TRBV28, the J call TRBJ2-1; D not certain. Per germline, CDR1 MDHEN and CDR2 SYDVKM. The CDR3 runs to 15 residues. Trimming stripped 3 bases from V and 1 base from J, with 10 bases between. Here the CDR3 reads CASSFESPSYNEQFF. DNA for the CDR3: TGTGCCAGCAGTTTTGAGAGCCCGTCCTACAATGAGCAGTTCTTC.

The sample holds many counts of this clone. The CDR3 spells CASSEETSEETQYF. CDR3 nucleotide sequence: TGTGCCAGCAGTGAAGAAACTAGCGAGGAGACCCAGTACTTC. The chain employs TRBV2 and TRBJ2-5, with TRBD2 matching over 7 bases. Looked up from germline, CDR1 is SNHLY and CDR2 is FYNNEI. V shed 1 base and J 5 bases; nucleotides not matched to a gene: 4. This CDR3 spans 14 amino acids. Looking up the rest from reference TRBV2 and TRBJ2-5 gives the full variable domain: EPEVTQTPSHQVTQMGQEVILRCVPISNHLYFYWYRQILGQKVEFLVSFYNNEISEKSEIFDDQFSVERPDGSNFTLKIRSTKLEDSAMYFCASSEETSEETQYFGPGTRLLVL.